The TCR beta chain under discussion was sequenced for a study of T cells in localized non-small cell lung cancer. For this clone: Antigen specificity is unknown.

Study conclusions and caveats: Those with higher blood T cell density had longer overall survival. When the top 100 tumor clones were examined, a median around 58 of them also appeared in the adjacent lung, which was paired and uninvolved.

The V gene lost 1 base and the J gene lost 0 bases, with 12 bases spanning the gap. Germline CDR1 and CDR2: SGHTA and FQGNSA. The CDR3 has 17 amino acids. Using immunoSEQ multiplex PCR, the repertoire was profiled, and TCRdb retains in-frame clones only, with some absent. The sample lists tens of thousands of clones, around 90% occurring once. J is TRBJ2-2 and V is TRBV7-2, with D perhaps TRBD2 (6 bases). The receptor was isolated from a man aged 40-75 years with stage I squamous cell lung carcinoma. The sequencing used peripheral blood, collected before any cancer treatment. This CDR3 is CASSLGGLKPNTGELFF. Here the CDR3 DNA reads TGTGCCAGCAGCTTAGGGGGACTGAAGCCGAACACCGGGGAGCTGTTTTTT.